These 24 T cell receptor beta chains were all obtained from the same sample, sequenced in a study of OX40 agonist ivuxolimab in advanced cancers. This table comes from immunoSEQ multiplex PCR, and its TCRdb copy is limited to in-frame clones, with some not included. The data show approximately 24,000 clones, more than 80% seen once. Sample: CD4+ or CD8+ T cells sorted from blood, taken in a trial of the OX40 agonist ivuxolimab. The receptors originated from an adult with an advanced solid tumor such as melanoma, head and neck, liver or kidney cancer.

This clone occurred a few times. The V and J genes are TRBV6-5 and TRBJ2-1; D gene unclear. Germline V gene data show CDR1 as MNHEY and CDR2 as SVGAGI. This CDR3 contains 15 residues. With 4 bases removed from V and 4 bases from J, the gap between germline ends came to 14 bases. This CDR3 is CASSFSSFWYNEQFF. The CDR3 nucleotides read TGTGCCAGCAGTTTTTCATCATTTTGGTACAATGAGCAGTTCTTC.

The chain employs TRBV5-1 and TRBJ1-1; 7 bases fit TRBD1. CDR3 size: 16 residues. V shed 3 bases and J 5 bases; nucleotides not matched to a gene: 13. Germline loops: CDR1 SGHRS, CDR2 YFSETQ. The CDR3 nucleotides read TGCGCCAGCAGCTCCCCGAATAGGGGGCGCAAAACTGAAGCTTTCTTT. The encoded protein is CASSSPNRGRKTEAFF.

The genes are TRBV29-1 and TRBJ2-5, with 8 nucleotides matching TRBD1. This CDR3 has 18 amino acids. Per germline, CDR1 SQVTM and CDR2 ANQGSEA. The V segment lost 7 bases and the J segment 2 bases; nucleotides outside the gene matches: 21. CDR3 amino acids: CSAVPARLSGGDQETQYF. The CDR3 DNA is TGCAGCGCCGTACCCGCACGCTTATCAGGGGGCGATCAAGAGACCCAGTACTTC.

In its sample, this clone was seen once. This sequence joins TRBV2 and TRBJ1-1, with unresolved D. V lost 11 bases and J 3 bases, leaving 16 bases between the germline ends. The germline V gene has CDR1 SNHLY and CDR2 FYNNEI. The CDR3 contains 13 residues. CDR3 residues: CAASLSSHTEAFF. The CDR3 DNA is TGTGCCGCATCCCTCTCATCGCACACTGAAGCTTTCTTT.

The chain has TRBV4-3 and TRBJ1-4; 9 positions match TRBD1. Trimming took 0 bases from V and 6 from J; bases not matched to a gene: 5. In germline, CDR1 is LGHNA, CDR2 YSLEER. CDR3 length: 16 amino acids. The CDR3 protein is CASSQEYRDRDEKLFF. Here the CDR3 DNA reads TGCGCCAGCAGCCAAGAGTATAGGGACAGGGATGAAAAACTGTTTTTT.

This clone is labeled hyperexpanded. J is TRBJ1-3 and V is TRBV7-9; D gene ambiguous. The germline CDR1 and CDR2 sequences are SEHNR and FQNEAQ (reference sequence). CDR3 length: 17 residues. V gave up 1 base and J gave up 0 bases, with 13 bases separating them. The CDR3 bases are TGTGCCAGCAGCTTAGGTGCAGATGACCGCTCTGGAAACACCATATATTTT. The encoded protein is CASSLGADDRSGNTIYF.

The chain couples TRBV12-2 to TRBJ2-1; the D call TRBD1 from the table was never checked on the DNA. TRBV12-2 is shown as a pseudogene. The CDR3 covers 19 residues. The CDR3 loop is CASRLALVAQGKKYNEQFF. The CDR3, as DNA: TGTGCAAGTCGCTTAGCGCTTGTGGCACAGGGGAAAAAGTACAATGAGCAGTTCTTC.

The gene calls are TRBV4-1 and TRBJ1-1, with D perhaps TRBD1 (5 bases). Germline V gene sequence: CDR1 MGHRA, CDR2 YSYEKL. The V gene lost 4 bases and the J gene lost 1 base, with 10 bases spanning the gap. The CDR3 has 14 residues. The CDR3 reads CASSPGRQNTEAFF. The CDR3 DNA reads as TGCGCCAGCAGCCCGGGACGGCAGAACACTGAAGCTTTCTTT.

V is TRBV11-2 and J is TRBJ2-3; D is ambiguous. CDR3 size: 14 residues. Germline V gene data show CDR1 as SGHAT and CDR2 as FQNNGV. Between the trimmed V and J ends, which lost 0 bases and 6 bases, there was a span of 10 bases. The CDR3: CASSLEGVRDTQYF. The CDR3 nucleotides read TGTGCCAGCAGCTTAGAAGGAGTTAGGGATACGCAGTATTTT.

The chain couples TRBV9 to TRBJ2-1; 11 bases align to TRBD2. With 0 bases clipped from V and 0 bases from J, the junction kept 11 bases outside the gene matches. CDR3 length: 20 residues. Looked up from germline, CDR1 is SGDLS and CDR2 is YYNGEE. The CDR3 nucleotides read TGTGCCAGCAGCGTAGAAGGTTTAGCGGGAGGGAAGAACTCCTACAATGAGCAGTTCTTC. It specifies CASSVEGLAGGKNSYNEQFF.

The gene calls are TRBV2 and TRBJ2-5; weak D call: TRBD1 (6 bases). V lost 7 bases and J lost 0, with 15 bases in between. From germline, CDR1 is SNHLY and CDR2 FYNNEI. This CDR3 has 15 amino acids. The CDR3, as DNA: TGTGCCAGCATCCGTGGCAGGGGCCACCAAGAGACCCAGTACTTC. It encodes CASIRGRGHQETQYF.

This chain links TRBV4-1 with TRBJ1-1, with 7 bases that match TRBD1. The junction had 7 bases not matched to a gene; V was cut back by 3 bases and J by 3 bases. Germline V gene sequence: CDR1 MGHRA, CDR2 YSYEKL. This CDR3 has 15 amino acids. CDR3 bases: TGCGCCAGCAGCCACGGAGGCAGGGGGGACACTGAAGCTTTCTTT. It codes for CASSHGGRGDTEAFF.

The rearrangement uses TRBV5-1 and TRBJ2-3, with a tentative D call TRBD2 (6 bases). The CDR3 sequence is 15 residues long. V dropped 0 bases and J dropped 3 bases, with 11 bases sitting between them. The germline V gene encodes CDR1 SGHRS and CDR2 YFSETQ. The CDR3 DNA sequence: TGCGCCAGCAGCTTGGTTGGAGGGCAAACAGATACGCAGTATTTT. It yields the protein CASSLVGGQTDTQYF.

V usage is TRBV5-1 and J usage is TRBJ1-2, with D hard to call. Trimming took 0 bases from V and 6 from J, leaving 18 bases between them. In germline, CDR1 is SGHRS, CDR2 YFSETQ. The CDR3 loop spans 16 amino acids. CDR3 in amino acids: CASSLVGPEDSNGYTF. CDR3 nucleotides: TGCGCCAGCAGCTTGGTTGGCCCGGAGGACTCCAATGGCTACACCTTC.

The chain links TRBV11-3 to TRBJ2-6, with TRBD1 matching over 9 bases. V was clipped by 5 bases and J by 4 bases; unmatched bases: 6. This CDR3 is built from 16 residues. The germline V gene encodes CDR1 SGHNT and CDR2 YENEEA. The chain's CDR3 is CASSIRTGAGANVLTF. The DNA of the CDR3 is TGTGCCAGCAGCATTAGGACAGGGGCGGGGGCCAACGTCCTGACTTTC.

This clone was observed a handful of times. The chain combines TRBV6-1 with TRBJ2-3; D remains unclear. Trimming took 3 bases from V and 8 from J, leaving 18 bases between them. The CDR3 extends over 15 amino acids. Germline lookup yields CDR1 MNHNS and CDR2 SASEGT. CDR3 amino acids: CASSDWRGAHGTQYF. The CDR3 nucleotides are TGTGCCAGCAGTGACTGGAGAGGAGCTCACGGTACGCAGTATTTT.

The V and J genes are TRBV11-2 and TRBJ1-1; perhaps TRBD1 as D (5 bases). Trimming shortened V by 0 bases and J by 4 bases, and 12 bases separated the two germline ends. The CDR3 contains 15 residues. In germline, CDR1 is SGHAT, CDR2 FQNNGV. The CDR3 region is CASSLDGGVFTEAFF. The CDR3 region has the DNA TGTGCCAGCAGCTTAGACGGGGGAGTATTCACTGAAGCTTTCTTT. Full variable domain (missing parts from reference TRBV11-2 and TRBJ1-1): EAGVAQSPRYKIIEKRQSVAFWCNPISGHATLYWYQQILGQGPKLLIQFQNNGVVDDSQLPKDRFSAERLKGVDSTLKIQPAKLEDSAVYLCASSLDGGVFTEAFFGQGTRLTVV.

The chain carries TRBV18 and TRBJ2-3; 7 bases line up with TRBD1. Germline values: CDR1 KGHSH, CDR2 LQKENI. The junction had 5 bases not matched to a gene; V was cut back by 3 bases and J by 2 bases. The CDR3 loop spans 15 amino acids. DNA for the CDR3: TGTGCCAGCTCACCTTGGGACAGTCTCACAGATACGCAGTATTTT. Translating gives CASSPWDSLTDTQYF.

The chain joins TRBV7-9 to TRBJ1-6; 8 nucleotides agree with TRBD1. This CDR3 region has 15 residues. After removal of 1 base from V and 8 bases from J, the junction contained 4 bases not matched to a gene. CDR1 is SEHNR and CDR2 is FQNEAQ in the germline V gene (reference sequence). The CDR3 here is CASSLEGQAYSPLHF. The CDR3 DNA sequence: TGTGCCAGCAGCTTAGAGGGACAGGCCTATTCACCCCTCCACTTT.

This clone was detected only a few times. CDR3 loop: CASSLDGPFYGYTF. The CDR3, as DNA: TGTGCCAGCAGTTTGGATGGACCCTTCTATGGCTACACCTTC. The chain combines TRBV28 with TRBJ1-2, with D hard to call. CDR1 MDHEN and CDR2 SYDVKM come from the germline V gene. V lost 3 bases and J lost 4, with 12 bases in between. The length of the CDR3 is 14 residues.

This chain uses TRBV13 with TRBJ2-1, with 7 positions matching TRBD2. Losses at the gene ends were 6 bases for V and 5 bases for J; bases not matched to a gene: 4. Per the germline V gene, CDR1 is PRHDT and CDR2 is FYEKMQ (reference sequence). The CDR3 totals 13 residues. The CDR3 DNA reads TGTGCCAGCAGGCAAGGACTAGACAATGAGCAGTTCTTC. It specifies CASRQGLDNEQFF.

This chain links TRBV6-5 with TRBJ2-2; D possibly corresponds to TRBD1 (6 bases). In germline, CDR1 is MNHEY, CDR2 SVGAGI. The CDR3 length is 15 residues. V was clipped by 6 bases and J by 0 bases, with 11 bases between them. The CDR3 sequence: CASSRWTANTGELFF. CDR3 nucleotides: TGTGCCAGCAGCCGTTGGACAGCGAACACCGGGGAGCTGTTTTTT.

The rearrangement joins TRBV7-8 to TRBJ2-1, with a possible D match to TRBD2 (5 bases). The germline V gene encodes CDR1 SGHVS and CDR2 FQNEAQ. There are 14 residues in the CDR3. V lost 4 bases, J lost 1 base, and 8 bases lay in between. The CDR3 bases are TGTGCCAGCAGCTCTACGGGGTCCTACAATGAGCAGTTCTTC. Translating gives CASSSTGSYNEQFF.

The rearrangement links TRBV7-9 to TRBJ2-1; tentative D call: TRBD2 (5 bases). Germline-derived CDR1 and CDR2 are SEHNR and FQNEAQ (reference sequence). V was trimmed by 4 bases and J by 1 base, leaving 23 bases between them. This CDR3 is built from 19 residues. CDR3: CASSSRDLGRVRSYNEQFF. The CDR3 DNA is TGTGCCAGCAGCTCCCGGGATCTGGGAAGGGTACGATCCTACAATGAGCAGTTCTTC.